Below are 18 T cell receptor beta chains sequenced from a single sample in a study of T cell clonality in common variable immunodeficiency. Which antigens these TCRs recognize remains unknown. Using immunoSEQ multiplex PCR, the repertoire was profiled, and TCRdb retains in-frame clones only, with some absent. This sample includes fewer than 9,500 clones with no singletons; its ten biggest clones take up about 20%. General study findings and limits: Common variable immunodeficiency TCR beta sequences reportedly had fewer deletions and N-nucleotide insertions.

Sequenced input: peripheral blood mononuclear cells. The receptors stem from a human donor with common variable immunodeficiency.

This clone is judged medium-sized. The read ends 3 residues shy of where the CDR3 ends; the end is completed using the germline J gene. The rearrangement uses TRBV30 and TRBJ2-2; 8 bases match TRBD2. Germline trimming cut 3 bases from V and 8 bases from J; bases unmatched to any gene: 8. Germline assignment: CDR1 GTSNPN and CDR2 SVGIG (reference sequence). CDR3 size: 14 residues. The CDR3 bases that were read are TGTGCCTGGAGAGGGACTAGATTATCGGGGGAG. Translating it yields CAWRGTRLSGE. The complete CDR3 sequence is CAWRGTRLSGELFF.

This clone was detected a few times. The CDR3 is cut off 3 residues early in the read; its end comes from the germline J gene. The gene calls are TRBV7-2 and TRBJ2-2; D call uncertain. The V gene's germline CDR1 is SGHTA and CDR2 FQGNSA. The CDR3 extends over 14 amino acids. The V end was cut by 0 bases, the J end by 7 bases, with 9 bases between. CDR3 sequence reads: CASSLALGFGELFF. The CDR3 bases that were read are TGTGCCAGCAGCTTAGCGCTCGGTTTCGGGGAG.

As regards this clone: The sequenced fragment ends 3 residues before the CDR3 boundary, so the rest is inferred from the germline J gene. The chain has TRBV20-1 and TRBJ2-1; 7 bases agree with TRBD1. V shed 4 bases and J 6 bases; nucleotides not matched to a gene: 18. This CDR3 spans 17 amino acids. Per the germline V gene, CDR1 is DFQATT and CDR2 is SNEGSKA (reference sequence). CDR3 amino acids: CSAKDSLSDRSSNEQFF. The CDR3 DNA, read in part, is TGCAGTGCTAAAGATTCGTTATCGGACAGGTCTTCCAATGAG.

About this clone: The sequence runs out 3 residues before the end of the CDR3; the remainder is reconstructed from the germline J gene. This sequence joins TRBV7-3 and TRBJ2-3; 9 positions agree with TRBD2. V trimming: 6 bases; J trimming: 4 bases; junction bases outside the gene matches: 11. The CDR3 spans 16 residues. The germline V gene has CDR1 SGHTA and CDR2 FQGTGA. Partial CDR3 DNA: TGTGCCAGCAGTCAACAGGCTAGCGGGGACTCAGATACG. Amino acids: CASSQQASGDSDT. The full CDR3 sequence reads CASSQQASGDSDTQYF.

On this clone itself: The sequence runs out 3 residues before the end of the CDR3; the remainder is reconstructed from the germline J gene. The V gene is TRBV5-1, the J gene TRBJ2-1; 10 bases are a match to TRBD2. CDR1 SGHRS and CDR2 YFSETQ come from the germline V gene. The V and J ends lost 1 base and 8 bases, in that order; junction bases with no gene match: 9. The CDR3 consists of 16 residues. CDR3 residues: CASSLMASGSLDEQFF. CDR3 DNA (partial): TGCGCCAGCAGCTTGATGGCTAGCGGGAGTTTGGATGAG.

In its sample, this clone was seen many times. The CDR3 is cut off 3 residues early in the read; its end comes from the germline J gene. The J gene is TRBJ2-7, the V gene TRBV7-6; TRBD2 aligns across 13 bases. Trimming at V came to 4 bases and at J to 2 bases, leaving 8 bases not matched to a gene. The CDR3 covers 17 residues. Germline CDR1 SGHVS, CDR2 FNYEAQ. The sequenced CDR3 bases are TGTGCCAGCAGCTATTCCGGGACTAGCGGGATACCCTACGAG. It specifies CASSYSGTSGIPYE. The whole CDR3 is CASSYSGTSGIPYEQYF. Supplemented by reference TRBV7-6 and TRBJ2-7, the full variable domain reads GAGVSQSPRYKVTKRGQDVALRCDPISGHVSLYWYRQALGQGPEFLTYFNYEAQQDKSGLPNDRFSAERPEGSISTLTIQRTEQRDSAMYRCASSYSGTSGIPYEQYFGPGTRLTVT.

This clone appeared a few times. The CDR3 extends 3 residues past the end of the read, so its final part is completed from the germline J gene. The rearrangement uses TRBV7-3 and TRBJ2-1, with 10 bases matching TRBD2. The CDR3 contains 21 residues. The germline V gene encodes CDR1 SGHTA and CDR2 FQGTGA. J lost 4 bases, V lost 1 base, and 19 bases had no gene match. The covered CDR3 bases are TGTGCCAGCAGCTTAATAACAGGTTTAGCTAGCGGGAGCCCTACTTACAATGAG. Residues: CASSLITGLASGSPTYNE. The whole CDR3 region reads CASSLITGLASGSPTYNEQFF.

This clone turned up a few times. Sequencing ends 3 residues short of the CDR3 end; the germline J gene provides the rest. This sequence joins TRBV7-6 and TRBJ2-3; 7 bases line up with TRBD1. The germline V gene encodes CDR1 SGHVS and CDR2 FNYEAQ. The CDR3 runs to 16 residues. Trimming took 1 base from V and 3 from J; bases not matched to a gene: 7. CDR3 sequence reads: CASSLVEGAGTDTQYF. The sequenced part of the CDR3 DNA is TGTGCCAGCAGCTTAGTAGAGGGGGCAGGGACAGATACG.

The sample holds many counts of this clone. The CDR3 goes on 3 residues after the read ends, and that part is filled in from the germline J gene. The J gene is TRBJ1-1, the V gene TRBV9; D uncertain. Trimming stripped 0 bases from V and 4 bases from J, with 4 bases between. Germline V gene data show CDR1 as SGDLS and CDR2 as YYNGEE. The CDR3 is 12 residues long. Partial CDR3 DNA: TGTGCCAGCAGCGTAGAGGGCACTGAA. Encoded protein: CASSVEGTE. The whole CDR3 region reads CASSVEGTEAFF.

By share of the sample, this clone is medium-sized. Coverage ceases 3 residues before the CDR3 finishes, and the germline J gene fills in the end. The V gene is TRBV10-3, the J gene TRBJ1-2; D is perhaps TRBD1 (5 bases). The germline gives CDR1 ENHRY, CDR2 SYGVKD. The CDR3 is 15 residues long. Incomplete CDR3 DNA: TGTGCCATCAGTGAATCAGGGAGGGGTGTGGAAGGC. It yields the protein CAISESGRGVEG. The whole CDR3 protein reads CAISESGRGVEGYTF.

This clone was seen more than once but under ten times. The CDR3 end lies 3 residues beyond the end of the read and is filled in from the germline J gene. J is TRBJ2-3 and V is TRBV11-3, with D perhaps matching TRBD1 (6 bases). CDR1 and CDR2 (germline): SGHNT, YENEEA. The CDR3 contains 9 residues. Trimming removed 9 bases from V and 8 bases from J, with 6 bases in between. CDR3 loop: CARGGTQYF. Incomplete CDR3 DNA: TGTGCCAGAGGGGGTACG.

This clone came up a few times. The read terminates 3 residues ahead of where the CDR3 ends, so the germline J gene completes it. The V and J genes are TRBV30 and TRBJ2-6; tentative D call: TRBD1 (6 bases). Germline loops: CDR1 GTSNPN, CDR2 SVGIG (reference sequence). Trimming cost V 0 bases and J 3 bases, with 15 bases left between them. The CDR3 spans 17 residues. CDR3 DNA, as far as it was read: TGTGCCTGGAGTGTACTAGGGGGTGTGCGTGGGGCCAACGTC. It codes for CAWSVLGGVRGANV. The CDR3 reads in full as CAWSVLGGVRGANVLTF.

This clone occurred many times. Read sequence stops 3 residues before the CDR3 end, and the germline J gene provides the missing end. V usage is TRBV18 and J usage is TRBJ2-5; 8 positions agree with TRBD2. The CDR3 totals 14 residues. V lost 4 bases to trimming and J lost 1 base; unmatched junction nucleotides: 2. Germline-derived CDR1 and CDR2 are KGHSH and LQKENI. CDR3 sequence: CASSLTSGQETQYF. CDR3 DNA, as far as it was read: TGTGCCAGCTCACTTACTAGCGGCCAAGAGACC.

This clone has ten or more counts. The sequenced fragment ends 3 residues before the CDR3 boundary, so the rest is inferred from the germline J gene. V is TRBV20-1 and J is TRBJ2-1; the match to TRBD2 covers 11 bases. This CDR3 spans 17 amino acids. The junction had 7 bases not matched to a gene; V was cut back by 1 base and J by 2 bases. Germline assignment: CDR1 DFQATT and CDR2 SNEGSKA (reference sequence). The CDR3 protein is CSARAGGTSGTYNEQFF. CDR3 DNA (partial): TGCAGTGCTAGAGCTGGAGGGACTAGCGGAACCTACAATGAG.

This clone was counted between two and nine times. The read is 3 residues too short to cover the CDR3 end, so that end is filled in from the germline J gene. The chain employs TRBV2 and TRBJ2-5; TRBD2 matches 10 bases. The CDR3 length is 15 residues. V lost 3 bases to trimming and J lost 6 bases; unmatched junction nucleotides: 7. Germline V gives CDR1 SNHLY, CDR2 FYNNEI. CDR3 DNA, as far as it was read: TGTGCCAGCAGTGATCTAGCGGGAGTGAACAAGACC. As protein: CASSDLAGVNKT. From start to end, the CDR3 is CASSDLAGVNKTQYF.

This clone has ten or more counts. Read coverage stops 3 residues before the CDR3 terminus; the germline J gene supplies the remainder. The chain employs TRBV30 and TRBJ2-1; 7 bases match TRBD2. V trimming: 3 bases; J trimming: 0 bases; junction bases outside the gene matches: 5. This CDR3 has 15 amino acids. Germline CDR1 and CDR2: GTSNPN and SVGIG (reference sequence). CDR3 sequence: CAWRGGRGSYNEQFF. Partial CDR3 DNA: TGTGCCTGGAGGGGTGGGAGGGGCTCCTACAATGAG.

Notes on this clone: The CDR3 end is not reached by the read, which stops 3 residues before it; the germline J gene fills it in. The V gene is TRBV7-6, the J gene TRBJ1-3; weak D call: TRBD1 (6 bases). This CDR3 is built from 15 residues. V was shortened by 5 bases and J by 2 bases, with 13 bases between the two germline ends. Germline loops: CDR1 SGHVS, CDR2 FNYEAQ. CDR3 DNA (partial): TGTGCCAGCAGCCCTCTCAGGGGCCCTGGAAACACC. Protein sequence: CASSPLRGPGNT. The full CDR3 sequence reads CASSPLRGPGNTIYF.

This clone came up many times. The CDR3 end falls 3 residues outside the read, so it is completed with the germline J gene. This chain uses TRBV5-1 with TRBJ2-7; D call uncertain. The CDR3 totals 14 residues. The V and J ends lost 0 bases and 0 bases respectively, with 7 bases between them. Germline V gene lookup returns CDR1 SGHRS and CDR2 YFSETQ. The sequenced part of the CDR3 DNA is TGCGCCAGCAGCTTGGTCCCGGGCTCCTACGAG. Protein sequence: CASSLVPGSYE. The whole CDR3 region reads CASSLVPGSYEQYF.